This TCR beta chain was retrieved from a study of OX40 agonist ivuxolimab in advanced cancers. As for the study in general: The dose-escalation cohort had hepatocellular carcinoma, melanoma, renal cell or head and neck cancer.

A note on this clone: Its antigen is unknown.

Method: immunoSEQ multiplex PCR; TCRdb's copy keeps in-frame clones and lacks some. The data contain approximately 70,000 clones, about 89% of them singletons. The CDR3 spans 16 residues. Germline V gene sequence: CDR1 MNHEY, CDR2 SMNVEV (reference sequence). The V end lost 6 bases, the J end lost 0 bases, and 15 bases lay between the germline ends. Study conclusions and caveats: In the 0.1 to 3.0 mg/kg range, CD4+ and CD8+ blood T cells had expanded clonally by week 6. Normalized expansion of T-cell clones was also low for some nonresponders.

The sample here was CD4+ or CD8+ T cells sorted from blood, taken in a trial of the OX40 agonist ivuxolimab. This TCR was sampled from an adult with an advanced solid tumor such as melanoma, head and neck, liver or kidney cancer. V gene TRBV27 combines with J gene TRBJ2-1, with no clear D. CDR3 amino acids: CASSQDSIISYNEQFF. CDR3 in DNA: TGTGCCAGCAGCCAAGACTCCATTATCTCCTACAATGAGCAGTTCTTC.